This T cell receptor (beta chain) was captured in a study of cytomegalovirus exposure and HLA in healthy donors (TCRdb year 2017). As for the study more broadly: An earlier analysis of 587 of the donors reported about 260 Gb of sequence data and around 120 million unique TCR beta sequences obtained from 180 million or so T cells. About 300 gigabases of sequencing data and about 92 million unique TCR sequences made up an early release that covered roughly 670 HLA-typed donors. The genetic ancestry cluster associated with self-reported Caucasian donors included 81% of the roughly 360 genotyped donors. The study aimed to test whether cataloging public T cell receptors could reveal signatures of past pathogen exposure. The T cell repertoires of roughly 660 subjects were profiled by immunosequencing and related to cytomegalovirus serostatus. Besides the first cohort of more than 650 subjects, a separate validation cohort made up of over 100 different subjects was used. To predict cytomegalovirus infection status, the study brought together high-throughput TCR immunosequencing, statistical association of individual TCRs with disease status, and machine learning. A later analysis re-analyzed previously published TCR beta repertoires from 666 donors and added high-resolution HLA genotyping to study TCR occurrence patterns. In the later analysis, no new phenotypic data were used to find candidate immune exposures; instead, reliance was placed on TCR beta sequences and their occurrence across donors. An earlier analysis of 587 of the donors used high-throughput TCR beta sequencing to judge whether each TCR beta V gene segment behaved as functional or pseudogenic. Donor age, sex, ethnicity and CMV serostatus were compiled alongside the repertoire data. A later genetic analysis took genome-wide SNP genotypes for about 55% of the 666 donors and used that subset as a discovery cohort. Every discovery cohort repertoire had been produced on one sequencing platform. Class I and class II HLA loci were covered by the typing at four-digit resolution. The number of typed donors differed by locus: roughly 629-640 for A, B, C, DRB1 and DQB1; some 500 for DQA1; approximately 610 for DPA1; and roughly 450 for DPB1. A few DR-DQ haplotypes were treated as single units for association and clustering because of strong linkage in the cohort. On average, around 240,000 unique TCR beta nucleotide sequences were sequenced per donor among 300 to 500 genotyped donors of the cohort, with 15% to 20% of those sequences being non-productive.

Library construction relied on the immunoSEQ multiplex PCR assay. The multiplex PCR relied on a mix of 60 forward primers for TCR Vbeta segments and 13 reverse primers for TCR Jbeta segments. The CDR3 region of rearranged TCR beta genes was amplified from genomic DNA by a multiplex PCR assay. The Illumina HiSeq System was used to sequence the amplified TCR beta libraries as 87-base-pair reads. As for the original processing: Across the 670 or so repertoires, a later analysis counted around 80 million unique TCR beta chains, roughly 11 million of which were shared by at least two donors. Raw reads were error-corrected and collapsed into unique sequences with a nearest-neighbor algorithm that merged closely related sequences to remove PCR and sequencing errors. CDR3 sequences were aligned to IMGT reference sequences to assign V, D and J gene segments. For a sequence to be retained, a match of at least six nucleotides was required to both a V gene segment and a J gene segment. Rearrangements were called productive when the CDR3 lacked stop codons and stayed in frame with V and J; all others were non-productive. CDR3 was defined by IMGT convention, running from the second conserved V-encoded cysteine to the conserved J-encoded phenylalanine. The earlier analysis of about 590 of the donors excluded sequences that lacked an unambiguous match to a single V gene segment. An earlier analysis of a few hundred of the donors classified V segments as functional when productive rearrangements were above 56.7% and as segregating when the standard deviation between donors was above 5%. A statistical classification framework was built for diagnosing cytomegalovirus status from the catalog of TCR beta chain sequences. In a later analysis, V and J genes were assigned by comparing TCR nucleotide sequences against IMGT/GENE-DB human TR gene sequences. The TCRdist pipeline was used in a later analysis to assign CDR3 sequences and most-parsimonious VDJ recombination scenarios. A later analysis defined each TCR beta chain by its CDR3 amino acid sequence plus V-gene family, and excluded reads lacking a unique V-gene family. As a way to deal with suspected cross-contamination and a sequencing artifact, a later analysis dropped more than 500 nucleotide sequences that were highly shared and had low generation probability. In a later analysis, a clonal expansion index for each public chain was calculated from normalized within-repertoire ranks of inferred template counts. A later analysis computed generation probabilities with a VDJ recombination model fitted to out-of-frame rearrangements, and checked the results against IGoR. In a later analysis, hypergeometric tests were used to score TCR-TCR, TCR-HLA and TCR-CMV co-occurrence, with a repertoire-size bias correction applied to TCR pairs. A later analysis estimated false discovery rates by permuting HLA or CMV assignments 20 times. In a later analysis, co-occurring TCRs were grouped using DBSCAN, with TCRdist sequence similarity added in when clustering inside HLA-allele-positive subsets. For co-occurrence clustering, repertoires with fewer than 30,000 or more than 120,000 public chains were excluded, along with roughly 5 repertoires with anomalous nucleotide sharing. TCRdb stores this immuneACCESS table with in-frame sequences only. Part of the clones is absent; in the studies checked, under half of the shortfall reflects unresolved V genes, and no reason is known for the rest. D and trimming come from the DNA, and the V and J calls and clone size come from that table. The sample table holds 160,000 or so clones, of which approximately 82% were seen once. The ten top clones hold roughly 6.7% of the sample.

In regard to this clone: No cognate antigen has been identified for it. The sample holds no much larger clone one base away, and base qualities are not on file.

From the germline V gene, CDR1 is SGHNT and CDR2 is YENEEA. V gives up 4 bases and J gives up 4 bases, and the segment between their germline ends measures 16 bases. There are 15 amino acids in the CDR3, from cysteine to phenylalanine inclusive. The DNA shown is the 45-base CDR3, in frame from base 1. Paper-wide results and their limitations: Sequencing depth was assumed to be roughly uniform across donors in the presence/absence analyses, though that assumption may not hold. It was suggested by the authors that the approach could potentially be generalized to other disease states and immunological phenotypes. While some public TCRs were present in many individuals, most TCR sequences turned up only very rarely across donors. Some IMGT-functional V segments, including TRBV6-2 and TRBV6-3, could not be distinguished by the 87-base-pair reads and were therefore excluded. A group of highly shared sequence variants was considered likely to be a technical artifact of the sequencing pipeline. In vitro tests confirmed that a few of the cytomegalovirus-associated TCR beta chains recognize cytomegalovirus antigens. In a later analysis, the rate of TCR association differed among HLA loci, with DRB1 alleles having the most associated TCRs and HLA-C alleles having the fewest. Because HLA typing was missing for some donors at each locus, association tests included only the typed subset. CMV serostatus was the only immune exposure information available for the cohort. When HLA alleles, especially DR and DQ, strongly co-occurred, TCR associations were difficult to assign to individual alleles. The earlier analysis of almost 600 of the donors excluded fewer than 20 rarely observed V segments, including chromosome 9 orphons, because counts were too low. A later analysis associated 16,951 TCR beta sequences with specific HLA alleles at a false discovery rate of 0.05. In a later analysis, several top co-occurrence clusters were reported to appear linked to parvovirus B19, influenza, CMV and Epstein-Barr virus. A further reported finding was that TCR beta sequences accurately predicted the HLA-A and HLA-B alleles for most subjects in the first cohort. In the study, 150 to 200 TCR beta chains were listed as associated with cytomegalovirus. The classifier was reported to diagnose cytomegalovirus status with high specificity and sensitivity in both the original and validation cohorts. Broadly in line with IMGT annotations, most TCR beta V segments showed up in productive rearrangements about 90% or about 30% of the time in an earlier analysis of 450 to 750 of the donors. In a later analysis, HLA-associated TCR beta chains were found to be more clonally expanded and to have lower generation probabilities than equally common non-associated chains. This cohort had only TCR beta chains sequenced, and the lack of alpha or paired-chain data limited which features could be detected. A later genetic analysis associated a missense DCLRE1C variant with V-gene and J-gene trimming of TCR beta chains, and an independent cohort replicated the association. Correlated functional status among segregating V segments might reflect linkage disequilibrium, but an unknown experimental factor could not be ruled out. According to a later analysis, most CMV-associated TCR beta chains appeared to be HLA-restricted, and the HLA associations seemed to be driven largely by CMV exposure. Compared with the approximately 600-donor mean, donors in an Asian-associated ancestry cluster had fewer N-insertions in productive TCRs, according to a later genetic analysis.

The cohort consisted of 600 or so healthy bone marrow donors. All cohort members were sampled while nominally healthy, although unrecorded immune exposures were likely present. The donor tested CMV seropositive and was one of the 289 seropositive cohort members. A peripheral blood sample was collected from each donor, and TCR beta sequencing was performed on peripheral blood mononuclear cells. The Qiagen DNeasy Blood Extraction Kit was used to extract genomic DNA from the blood cell samples. The source is a man aged 50 to 60 in good health and CMV-seropositive. The sample taken for sequencing was PBMCs. The chain employs TRBV11-3 and TRBJ2-5; the D gene is unclear. The base sequence is TGTGCCAGCAGCTCAGACGTGTCACCGGGAGAGACCCAGTACTTC. This sequence encodes CASSSDVSPGETQYF.